The clone carrying this TCR beta chain was counted only a few times. The data were taken from a study of OX40 agonist ivuxolimab in advanced cancers. At the level of the study: In this cohort, patients received ivuxolimab, an agonistic anti-OX40 (CD134) antibody.

Clones were sequenced by immunoSEQ multiplex PCR, and TCRdb holds only the in-frame ones, with some missing. The sample contains 50,000 or so clones, around 80% of which appear only once. This CDR3 comprises 14 residues. Trimming left V 5 bases short and J 4 bases short, with 15 bases between. Germline V lookup: CDR1 SGHRS, CDR2 YFSETQ. This specimen consisted of CD4+ or CD8+ T cells sorted from blood, obtained in a trial of the OX40 agonist ivuxolimab. V is TRBV5-1 and J is TRBJ1-1; a weak D match, TRBD1 (6 bases). The sequence came from an adult with an advanced solid tumor such as melanoma, head and neck, liver or kidney cancer. CDR3 sequence reads: CASSYDRSGTEAFF. The CDR3 DNA reads TGCGCCAGCAGTTACGACAGGTCGGGCACTGAAGCTTTCTTT.